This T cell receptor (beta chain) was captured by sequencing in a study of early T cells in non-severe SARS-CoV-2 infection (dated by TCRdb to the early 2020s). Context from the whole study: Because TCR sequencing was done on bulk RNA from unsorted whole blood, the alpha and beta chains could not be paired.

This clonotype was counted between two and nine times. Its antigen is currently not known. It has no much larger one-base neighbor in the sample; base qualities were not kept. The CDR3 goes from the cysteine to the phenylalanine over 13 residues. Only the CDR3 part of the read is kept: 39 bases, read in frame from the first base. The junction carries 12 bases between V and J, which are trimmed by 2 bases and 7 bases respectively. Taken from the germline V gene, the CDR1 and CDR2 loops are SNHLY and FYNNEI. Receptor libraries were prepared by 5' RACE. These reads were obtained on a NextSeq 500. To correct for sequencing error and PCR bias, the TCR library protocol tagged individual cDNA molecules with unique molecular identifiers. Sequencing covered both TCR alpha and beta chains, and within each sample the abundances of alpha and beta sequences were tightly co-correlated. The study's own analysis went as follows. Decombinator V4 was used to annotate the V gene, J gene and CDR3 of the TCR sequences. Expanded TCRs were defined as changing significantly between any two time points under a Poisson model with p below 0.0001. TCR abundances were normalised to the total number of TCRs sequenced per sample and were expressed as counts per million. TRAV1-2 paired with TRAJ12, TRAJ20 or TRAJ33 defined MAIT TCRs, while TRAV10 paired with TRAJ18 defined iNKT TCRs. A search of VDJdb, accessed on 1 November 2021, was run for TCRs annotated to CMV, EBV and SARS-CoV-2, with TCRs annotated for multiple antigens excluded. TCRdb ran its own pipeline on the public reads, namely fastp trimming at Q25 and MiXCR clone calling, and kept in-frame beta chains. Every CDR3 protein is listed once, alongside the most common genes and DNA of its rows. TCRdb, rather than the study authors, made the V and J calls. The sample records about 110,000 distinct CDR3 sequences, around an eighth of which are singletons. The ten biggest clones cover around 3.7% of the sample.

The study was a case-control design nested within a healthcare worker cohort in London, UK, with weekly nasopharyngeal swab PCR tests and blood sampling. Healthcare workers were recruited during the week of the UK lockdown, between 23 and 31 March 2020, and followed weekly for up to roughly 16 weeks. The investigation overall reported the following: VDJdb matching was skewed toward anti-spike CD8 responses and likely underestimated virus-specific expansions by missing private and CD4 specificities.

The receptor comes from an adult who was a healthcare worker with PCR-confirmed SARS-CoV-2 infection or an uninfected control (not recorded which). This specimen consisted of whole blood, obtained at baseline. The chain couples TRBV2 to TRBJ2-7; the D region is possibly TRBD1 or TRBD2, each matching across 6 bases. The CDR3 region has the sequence CASSENEGGEQYF. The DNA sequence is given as TGTGCCAGCAGTGAAAATGAGGGGGGTGAGCAGTACTTC.